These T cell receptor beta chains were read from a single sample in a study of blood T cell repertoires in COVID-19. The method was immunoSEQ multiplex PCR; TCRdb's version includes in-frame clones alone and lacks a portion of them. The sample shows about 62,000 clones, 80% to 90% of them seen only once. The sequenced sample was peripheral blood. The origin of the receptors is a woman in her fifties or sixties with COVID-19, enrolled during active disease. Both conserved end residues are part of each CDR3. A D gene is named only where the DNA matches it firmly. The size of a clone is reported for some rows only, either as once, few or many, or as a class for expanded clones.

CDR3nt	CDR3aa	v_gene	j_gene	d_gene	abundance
TGCGCCAGCAGCGAGCGGGGGGCGGAGTTCTTC	CASSERGAEFF	TRBV5-1	TRBJ2-1	TRBD2	NA
TGTGCCAGTAGTATCGACAGGGGGAGGCAAGAGACCCAGTACTTC	CASSIDRGRQETQYF	TRBV19	TRBJ2-5	TRBD1	NA
TGTGCCAGCAGCTTGGAGCGGGCGGGGAAAACCTACGAGCAGTACTTC	CASSLERAGKTYEQYF	TRBV5-4	TRBJ2-7	NA	NA
TGTGCCAGCAGCTTCTCTAGCGGGAGGGCATTAACAGATACGCAGTATTTT	CASSFSSGRALTDTQYF	TRBV11-2	TRBJ2-3	TRBD2	NA
TGTGCCTGGAGCCCGGGAGGCGCTAGCACAGATACGCAGTATTTT	CAWSPGGASTDTQYF	TRBV30	TRBJ2-3	TRBD2	NA
TGTGCCAGCAGCTTAGGAGCTAGCCACTACAATGAGCAGTTCTTC	CASSLGASHYNEQFF	TRBV11-3	TRBJ2-1	NA	NA
TGTGCCAGCAGCCGAGGGCGGGGGATCTATGGCTACACCTTC	CASSRGRGIYGYTF	TRBV6-5	TRBJ1-2	NA	NA
TGTGCCAGCAGCCAAGATACCTCTATGGAGCAGTACTTC	CASSQDTSMEQYF	TRBV4-2	TRBJ2-7	NA	NA
TGTGCCAGTAGTATTCCCCCCGGACAGCGGAGCAATCAGCCCCAGCATTTT	CASSIPPGQRSNQPQHF	TRBV19	TRBJ1-5	NA	NA
TGTGCCAGTAGTAGGGGGCATAATTCACCCCTCCACTTT	CASSRGHNSPLHF	TRBV19	TRBJ1-6	NA	once
TGTGCCAGCAGCTTATACCCCATAGTAGGACAGATGGGAAATGAAAAACTGTTTTTT	CASSLYPIVGQMGNEKLFF	TRBV7-2	TRBJ1-4	NA	once
TGTGCCAGCAGCCCGTGGGTCGCTGGAGCTGAAGCTTTCTTT	CASSPWVAGAEAFF	TRBV11-2	TRBJ1-1	NA	NA
TGTGCCAGCAGTTCGACCGGACAGGTGGGTCTCGAGCAGTACTTC	CASSSTGQVGLEQYF	TRBV6-5	TRBJ2-7	TRBD1	NA
TGTGCCAGCTCGCGTTCGACGGGACAGGCCTTGAACACTGAAGCTTTCTTT	CASSRSTGQALNTEAFF	TRBV18	TRBJ1-1	TRBD1	NA
TGTGCCAGCAGCCTTAGGACTAGCGGGAGACCCTCCTACGAGCAGTACTTC	CASSLRTSGRPSYEQYF	TRBV14	TRBJ2-7	TRBD2	NA
TGTGCCAGCAGCACCTGGGGGGACAGGGCCCCTCGGGGCTACACCTTC	CASSTWGDRAPRGYTF	TRBV27	TRBJ1-2	TRBD1	NA
TGTGCCAGCAGCACAGGGACTAGCGGGAGAGGGAATGAGCAGTTCTTC	CASSTGTSGRGNEQFF	TRBV5-4	TRBJ2-1	TRBD2	NA
TGTGCCAGCAGCTTAATGCGGCTACACACTGAAGCTTTCTTT	CASSLMRLHTEAFF	TRBV7-8	TRBJ1-1	NA	once
TGTGCCAGCAGCTTCAACAGGGGCACTGAAGCTTTCTTT	CASSFNRGTEAFF	TRBV6-4	TRBJ1-1	TRBD1	NA
TGTGCCAGTAGTCCTCGGACAGGGGAGTACTACGAGCAGTACTTC	CASSPRTGEYYEQYF	TRBV19	TRBJ2-7	TRBD1	NA
TGCAGTGCTAGTCGGGGGATCCACGAGCAGTACTTC	CSASRGIHEQYF	TRBV20-1	TRBJ2-7	NA	NA
TGTGCCAGCAGCTCCATTAGAACTGGAAACACCATATATTTT	CASSSIRTGNTIYF	TRBV5-4	TRBJ1-3	NA	once
TGTGCCAGCAGCTTAAGTAGCGGGAGGGCCCACGAGCAGTACTTC	CASSLSSGRAHEQYF	TRBV7-2	TRBJ2-7	TRBD2	NA
TGTGCCACCAGCTCTCATGCAGATAGCAATCAGCCCCAGCATTTT	CATSSHADSNQPQHF	TRBV24-1	TRBJ1-5	NA	NA
TGTGCCAGCGGCGTCGTGGGCGCGCGGGCCCTCGGTACGCAGTATTTT	CASGVVGARALGTQYF	TRBV27	TRBJ2-3	NA	NA
TGCAGTGCTAGAGCGACTGAAGCTTTCTTT	CSARATEAFF	TRBV20-1	TRBJ1-1	NA	NA
TGTGCCAGCAGCGTAGACGGCGACAGATCCTACGAGCAGTACTTC	CASSVDGDRSYEQYF	TRBV9	TRBJ2-7	NA	NA
TGTGCCAGCAGCTTAGCAGCAGGGAACACTGAAGCTTTCTTT	CASSLAAGNTEAFF	TRBV11-3	TRBJ1-1	NA	NA
TGTGCCAGCAGCTTAGACAGGGGAACTGAAGCTTTCTTT	CASSLDRGTEAFF	TRBV5-5	TRBJ1-1	TRBD1	NA
TGTGCCAGCAGCCAATCCACCCACCAGGGAGAGCAGTTCTTC	CASSQSTHQGEQFF	TRBV4-2	TRBJ2-1	NA	NA
TGCGCCAGCAGCCAAGGAAGGTCGGGACTCCGGAGTAACCCTGAAGCTTTCTTT	CASSQGRSGLRSNPEAFF	TRBV4-3	TRBJ1-1	NA	NA
TGTGCCAGTACCGGGTCTAGGGGCTACGAGCAGTACTTC	CASTGSRGYEQYF	TRBV6-5	TRBJ2-7	NA	NA
TGTGCCAGCAGCGAATGGGTGGGAGGTCCCTCCTACGAGCAGTACTTC	CASSEWVGGPSYEQYF	TRBV6-6	TRBJ2-7	NA	NA
TGTGCCAGCAGTTTCAGAAATAATTCACCCCTCCACTTT	CASSFRNNSPLHF	TRBV27	TRBJ1-6	NA	NA
TGTGCCAGCAGCCTGGGACAGGGGTTTGGGGCCAACGTCCTGACTTTC	CASSLGQGFGANVLTF	TRBV5-8	TRBJ2-6	TRBD1	NA
TGCGCCAGCAGCTCCGCCACCCCGGGACATATCTCCTCTGGGGCCAACGTCCTGACTTTC	CASSSATPGHISSGANVLTF	TRBV5-1	TRBJ2-6	NA	NA
TGTGCCAGCAAGTCGAGGAGCAATCAGCCCCAGCATTTT	CASKSRSNQPQHF	TRBV3-1/TRBV3-2	TRBJ1-5	NA	NA
TGCGCCAGCAGCCTTAGCGTCCAAGAGACCCAGTACTTC	CASSLSVQETQYF	TRBV5-1	TRBJ2-5	NA	NA
TGTGCCAGCAGGACTCAGGGATATGGCTACACCTTC	CASRTQGYGYTF	TRBV2	TRBJ1-2	NA	NA
TGTGCCAGCTCATCCTCGGGACAGGAGGACTCTGGGGCCAACGTCCTGACTTTC	CASSSSGQEDSGANVLTF	TRBV18	TRBJ2-6	TRBD1	NA
TGTGCCAGCAGTTTTCAGGGGGCGGGACTCTCCTACGAGCAGTACTTC	CASSFQGAGLSYEQYF	TRBV27	TRBJ2-7	TRBD1	NA
TGTGCCTGGAGTCGGCTAGCGGGAGAGGCAGATACGCAGTATTTT	CAWSRLAGEADTQYF	TRBV30	TRBJ2-3	TRBD2	NA
TGTGCCAGCAGCGCCAACCTACTCGTCGAGCAGTACTTC	CASSANLLVEQYF	TRBV6-5	TRBJ2-7	NA	once
TGCGCCAGCAGCCAAGAATTTCCGGGGCTAGCGGGAGAATCCTACGAGCAGTACTTC	CASSQEFPGLAGESYEQYF	TRBV4-3	TRBJ2-7	TRBD2	NA
TGTGCCAGCAGTGGACTAGCGGGAACAGACAATGAGCAGTTCTTC	CASSGLAGTDNEQFF	TRBV5-6	TRBJ2-1	TRBD2	NA
TGTGCCAGCTCCGGAGGGACAGGGCACACCGGGGAGCTGTTTTTT	CASSGGTGHTGELFF	TRBV18	TRBJ2-2	TRBD1	NA
TGTGCCAGCCAGGGGGCACGGGGCAATCAGCCCCAGCATTTT	CASQGARGNQPQHF	TRBV6-5	TRBJ1-5	TRBD1	NA
TGTGCCAGCAGCTACGTCGGGTTGGACACCATATATTTT	CASSYVGLDTIYF	TRBV5-5	TRBJ1-3	NA	NA
TGTGCCAGCAGCCGGGGACAGAACACTGAAGCTTTCTTT	CASSRGQNTEAFF	TRBV6-5	TRBJ1-1	NA	NA
TGCGCCAGCAGCAAAAATTTGTGGGACAGGGGGCACAATGAGCAGTTCTTC	CASSKNLWDRGHNEQFF	TRBV4-3	TRBJ2-1	TRBD1	NA
TGCGCCAGCAGCCAAGCGGAGCGGGAGGGTTACGAGCAGTACTTC	CASSQAEREGYEQYF	TRBV4-1	TRBJ2-7	TRBD2	few
TGTGCCAGCAGGGGACAGGGAACCAACACCGGGGAGCTGTTTTTT	CASRGQGTNTGELFF	TRBV2	TRBJ2-2	TRBD1	NA
TGTGCCAGCAGCTTAGTCTTAGGGTCAGGGTCAAACACCGGGGAGCTGTTTTTT	CASSLVLGSGSNTGELFF	TRBV7-6	TRBJ2-2	NA	NA
TGCGCCAGCAGCTGGGACAGAACCGGAAACACCATATATTTT	CASSWDRTGNTIYF	TRBV5-1	TRBJ1-3	TRBD1	once
TGTGCCAGTCTACGGGACTTCACAGATACGCAGTATTTT	CASLRDFTDTQYF	TRBV7-2	TRBJ2-3	NA	NA
TGTGCCTGGACAGGGGGCTCCTATAATTCACCCCTCCACTTT	CAWTGGSYNSPLHF	TRBV30	TRBJ1-6	TRBD1	NA
TGTGCCAGCAGCTTAGTCGGTGACAATGAGCAGTTCTTC	CASSLVGDNEQFF	TRBV7-9	TRBJ2-1	NA	NA